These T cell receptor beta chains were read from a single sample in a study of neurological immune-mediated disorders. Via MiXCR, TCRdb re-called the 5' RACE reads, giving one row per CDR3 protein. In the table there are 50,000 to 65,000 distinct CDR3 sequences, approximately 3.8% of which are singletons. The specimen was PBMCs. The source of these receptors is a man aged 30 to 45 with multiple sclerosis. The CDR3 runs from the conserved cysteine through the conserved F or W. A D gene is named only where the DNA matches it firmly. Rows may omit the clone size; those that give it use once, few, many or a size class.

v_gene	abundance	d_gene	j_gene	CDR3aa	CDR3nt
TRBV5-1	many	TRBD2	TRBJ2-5	CASSRTSGYQETQYF	TGCGCCAGCAGCCGGACTAGCGGGTACCAAGAGACCCAGTACTTC
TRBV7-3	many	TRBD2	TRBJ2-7	CASSLGAGDYEQYF	TGTGCCAGCAGCTTAGGAGCGGGAGACTACGAGCAGTACTTC
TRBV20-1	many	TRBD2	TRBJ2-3	CSGERGATDTQYF	TGCAGTGGGGAGCGGGGGGCCACAGATACGCAGTATTTT
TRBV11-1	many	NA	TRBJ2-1	CASSSPGADEQFF	TGTGCCAGCAGCTCACCCGGGGCAGATGAGCAGTTCTTC
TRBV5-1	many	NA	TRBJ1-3	CASSRDGLRGNTIYF	TGCGCCAGCAGCCGTGATGGTTTGAGAGGAAACACCATATATTTT
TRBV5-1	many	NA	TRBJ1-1	CASTGQNTEAFF	TGCGCCAGCACAGGGCAGAACACTGAAGCTTTCTTT
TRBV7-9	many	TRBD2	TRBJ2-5	CASSLGSGGPNGETQYF	TGTGCCAGCAGCTTGGGTAGCGGGGGTCCCAATGGGGAGACCCAGTACTTC
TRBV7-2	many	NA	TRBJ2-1	CASSLFGQTYNEQFF	TGTGCCAGCAGCTTATTCGGACAGACCTACAATGAGCAGTTCTTC
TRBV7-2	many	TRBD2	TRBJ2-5	CASSFLAGTMVQETQYF	TGTGCCAGCAGCTTTCTAGCGGGGACTATGGTCCAAGAGACCCAGTACTTC
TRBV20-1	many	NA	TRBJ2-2	CSVAPANTGELFF	TGCAGTGTTGCGCCAGCCAACACCGGGGAGCTGTTTTTT
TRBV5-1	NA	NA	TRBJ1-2	CASSPERAGDYTF	TGCGCCAGCAGTCCGGAAAGGGCCGGAGACTACACCTTC
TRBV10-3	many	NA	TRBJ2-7	CAVRDGGSYEQYF	TGTGCCGTCCGGGACGGGGGCTCCTACGAGCAGTACTTC
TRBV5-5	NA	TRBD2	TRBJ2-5	CASSYLAGETQYF	TGTGCCAGCAGCTACCTAGCGGGTGAGACCCAGTACTTC
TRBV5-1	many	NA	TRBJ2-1	CASSFSTEYNEQFF	TGCGCCAGCAGCTTCTCGACGGAATACAATGAGCAGTTCTTC
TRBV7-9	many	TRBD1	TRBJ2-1	CASSPRTGGSYNEQFF	TGTGCCAGCAGCCCACGGACAGGGGGGAGCTACAATGAGCAGTTCTTC
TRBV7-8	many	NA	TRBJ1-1	CASSPNGGDLPSGTEAFF	TGTGCCAGCAGCCCCAATGGGGGGGACTTGCCGAGTGGCACTGAAGCTTTCTTT
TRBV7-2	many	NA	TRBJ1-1	CASSWTGSTEAFF	TGTGCCAGCAGCTGGACTGGGAGCACTGAAGCTTTCTTT
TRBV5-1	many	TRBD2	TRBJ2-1	CASSIQTGVAGGRSEQFF	TGCGCCAGCAGCATCCAAACGGGGGTAGCGGGAGGAAGGAGTGAGCAGTTCTTC
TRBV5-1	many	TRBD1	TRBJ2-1	CASSSQTGGSDEQFF	TGCGCCAGCAGCTCACAGACAGGGGGCTCGGATGAGCAGTTCTTC
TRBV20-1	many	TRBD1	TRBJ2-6	CSAYQGQGSGANVLTF	TGCAGTGCTTACCAAGGACAGGGATCAGGGGCCAACGTCCTGACTTTC
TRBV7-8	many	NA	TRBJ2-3	CASSLEVAKSDTQYF	TGTGCCAGCAGCTTAGAAGTAGCAAAGTCAGATACGCAGTATTTT
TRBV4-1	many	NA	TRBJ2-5	CASSDNPRTPERETQYF	TGCGCCAGCAGCGATAATCCGAGGACGCCGGAGAGAGAGACCCAGTACTTC
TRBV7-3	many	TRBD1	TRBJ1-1	CASSTRGQGEAEAFF	TGTGCCAGCAGCACCCGTGGACAGGGAGAGGCTGAAGCTTTCTTT
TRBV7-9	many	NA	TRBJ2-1	CASSPPPWTTTGHSPNEQFF	TGTGCCAGCAGCCCTCCTCCTTGGACTACGACAGGGCACTCCCCCAATGAGCAGTTCTTC